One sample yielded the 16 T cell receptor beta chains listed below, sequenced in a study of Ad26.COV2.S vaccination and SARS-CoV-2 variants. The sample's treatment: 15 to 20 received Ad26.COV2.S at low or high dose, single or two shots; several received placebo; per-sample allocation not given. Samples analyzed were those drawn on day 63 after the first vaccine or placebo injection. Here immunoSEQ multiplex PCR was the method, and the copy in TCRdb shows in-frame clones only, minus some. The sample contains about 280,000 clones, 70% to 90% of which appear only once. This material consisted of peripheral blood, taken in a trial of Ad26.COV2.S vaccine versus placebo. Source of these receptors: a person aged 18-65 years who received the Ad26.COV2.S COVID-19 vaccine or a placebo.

This chain's CDR3 is CASSSRSRYEQYF. The CDR3 nucleotides read TGTGCCAGCAGTTCTAGGTCGCGCTACGAGCAGTACTTC. The chain carries TRBV7-2 and TRBJ2-7, with unresolved D. The CDR3 has 13 residues. Trimming left V 6 bases short and J 3 bases short, with 12 bases between. Germline-derived CDR1 and CDR2 are SGHTA and FQGNSA.

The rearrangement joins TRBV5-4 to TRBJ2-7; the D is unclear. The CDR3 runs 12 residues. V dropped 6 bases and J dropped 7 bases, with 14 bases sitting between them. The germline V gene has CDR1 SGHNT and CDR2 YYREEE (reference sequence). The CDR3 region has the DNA TGTGCCAGCACGGCGCTCATGGGAGAGCAGTACTTC. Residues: CASTALMGEQYF.

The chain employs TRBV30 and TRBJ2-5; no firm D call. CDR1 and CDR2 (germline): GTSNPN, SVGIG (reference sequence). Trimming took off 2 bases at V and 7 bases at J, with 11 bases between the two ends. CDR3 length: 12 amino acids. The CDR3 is CAWSTAWGTQYF. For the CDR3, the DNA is TGTGCCTGGAGTACAGCCTGGGGGACCCAGTACTTC.

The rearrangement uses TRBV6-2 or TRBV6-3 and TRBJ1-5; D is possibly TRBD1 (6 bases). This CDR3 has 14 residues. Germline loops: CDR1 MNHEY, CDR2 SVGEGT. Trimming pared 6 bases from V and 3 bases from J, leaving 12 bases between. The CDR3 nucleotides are TGTGCCAGCAGCCGACGACAGGCCAATCAGCCCCAGCATTTT. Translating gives CASSRRQANQPQHF.

In DNA form, the CDR3 reads TGCGCCAGCAGCCCCCGGCAGGGTGGCTACAATGAGCAGTTCTTC. The encoded protein is CASSPRQGGYNEQFF. The chain joins TRBV10-1 to TRBJ2-1; D perhaps matches TRBD1 (5 bases). V dropped 6 bases and J dropped 3 bases, with 15 bases sitting between them. The CDR3 is 15 residues long. Germline lookup yields CDR1 WNHNN and CDR2 SYGVQD (reference sequence).

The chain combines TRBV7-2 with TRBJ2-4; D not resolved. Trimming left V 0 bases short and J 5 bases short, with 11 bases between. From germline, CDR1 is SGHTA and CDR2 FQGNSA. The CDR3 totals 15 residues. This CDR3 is CASSLAGAVQNIQYF. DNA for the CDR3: TGTGCCAGCAGCTTAGCGGGCGCGGTACAAAACATTCAGTACTTC.

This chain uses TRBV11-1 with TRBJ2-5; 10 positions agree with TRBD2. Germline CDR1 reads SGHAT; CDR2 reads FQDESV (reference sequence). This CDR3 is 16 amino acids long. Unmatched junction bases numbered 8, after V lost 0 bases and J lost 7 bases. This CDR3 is CASSLASGGAVATQYF. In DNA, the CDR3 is TGTGCCAGCAGCTTAGCCAGCGGGGGGGCTGTGGCGACCCAGTACTTC.

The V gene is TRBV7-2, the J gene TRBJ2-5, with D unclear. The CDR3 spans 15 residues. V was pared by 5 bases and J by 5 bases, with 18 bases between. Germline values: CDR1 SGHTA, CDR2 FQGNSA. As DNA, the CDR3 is TGTGCCAGCAGCCAAGGTGGTTTAAAGCAGGAGACCCAGTACTTC. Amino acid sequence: CASSQGGLKQETQYF.

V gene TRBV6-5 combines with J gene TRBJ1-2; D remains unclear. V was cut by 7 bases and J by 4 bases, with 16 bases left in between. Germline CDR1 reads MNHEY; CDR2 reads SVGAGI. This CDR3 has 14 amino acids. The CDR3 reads CASKGRQVAYGYTF. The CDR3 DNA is TGTGCCAGCAAGGGTAGGCAGGTCGCCTATGGCTACACCTTC.

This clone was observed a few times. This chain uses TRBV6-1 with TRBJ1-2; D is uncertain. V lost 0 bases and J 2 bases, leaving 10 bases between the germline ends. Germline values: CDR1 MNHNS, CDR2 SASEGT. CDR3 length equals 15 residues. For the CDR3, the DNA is TGTGCCAGCAGTGAAGCCTTACAGCTAAACTATGGCTACACCTTC. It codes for CASSEALQLNYGYTF.

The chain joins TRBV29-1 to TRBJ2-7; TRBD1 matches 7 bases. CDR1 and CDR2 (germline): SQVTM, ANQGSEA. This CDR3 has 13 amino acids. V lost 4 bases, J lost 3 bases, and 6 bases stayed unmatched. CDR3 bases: TGCAGCGTTGCAAAGGGGGCCAACTACGAGCAGTACTTC. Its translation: CSVAKGANYEQYF.

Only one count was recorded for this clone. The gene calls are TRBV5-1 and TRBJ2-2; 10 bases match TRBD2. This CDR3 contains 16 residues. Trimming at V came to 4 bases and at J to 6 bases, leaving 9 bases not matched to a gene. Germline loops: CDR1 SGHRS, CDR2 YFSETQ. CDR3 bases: TGCGCCAGCAGCGAAAACCGACTAGCGGGTTCCGGGGAGCTGTTTTTT. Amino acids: CASSENRLAGSGELFF.

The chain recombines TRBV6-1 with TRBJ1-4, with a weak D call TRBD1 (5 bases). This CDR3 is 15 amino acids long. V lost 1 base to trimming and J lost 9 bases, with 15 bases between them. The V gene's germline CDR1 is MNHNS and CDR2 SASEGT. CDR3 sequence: CASSEVGTSQKKLFF. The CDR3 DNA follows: TGTGCCAGCAGTGAAGTTGGGACCTCCCAGAAAAAACTGTTTTTT.

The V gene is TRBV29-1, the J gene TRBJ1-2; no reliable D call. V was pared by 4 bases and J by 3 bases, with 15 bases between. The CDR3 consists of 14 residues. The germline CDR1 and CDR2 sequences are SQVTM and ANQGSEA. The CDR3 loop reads CSVGRQALHYGYTF. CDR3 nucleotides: TGCAGCGTTGGACGCCAAGCCCTTCACTATGGCTACACCTTC.

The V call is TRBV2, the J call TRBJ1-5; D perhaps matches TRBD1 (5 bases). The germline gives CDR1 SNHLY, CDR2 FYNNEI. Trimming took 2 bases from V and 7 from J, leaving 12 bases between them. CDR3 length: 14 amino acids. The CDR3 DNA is TGTGCCAGCAGTGAAAGTCCAGGGCAGCAGCCCCAGCATTTT. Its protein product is CASSESPGQQPQHF.

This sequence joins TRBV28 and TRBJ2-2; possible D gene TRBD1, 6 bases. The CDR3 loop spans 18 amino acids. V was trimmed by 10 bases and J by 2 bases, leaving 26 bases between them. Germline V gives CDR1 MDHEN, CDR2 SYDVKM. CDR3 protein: CATQFTMAWDTNTGELFF. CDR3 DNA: TGTGCCACCCAGTTTACCATGGCCTGGGACACCAACACCGGGGAGCTGTTTTTT. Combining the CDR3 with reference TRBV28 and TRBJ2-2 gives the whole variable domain DVKVTQSSRYLVKRTGEKVFLECVQDMDHENMFWYRQDPGLGLRLIYFSYDVKMKEKGDIPEGYSVSREKKERFSLILESASTNQTSMYLCATQFTMAWDTNTGELFFGEGSRLTVL.